This T cell receptor beta chain stems from a study of blood T cell repertoires in COVID-19. Study context: T cells, B-cell-depleted T cells, or PBMCs provided the cDNA or gDNA that served as material.

Those who participated ranged in age from about 18 to 95 years and resided in 20 to 30 US areas. Cohorts were based on clinical histories the participants reported. Clones were read by immunoSEQ multiplex PCR, and TCRdb kept only the in-frame ones, dropping some. Of a few hundred thousand clones in the sample, roughly 84% were seen once. This CDR3 comprises 14 residues. The junction had 4 bases not matched to a gene; V was cut back by 0 bases and J by 10 bases. Germline V gene lookup returns CDR1 MGHDK and CDR2 SYGVNS. Sequenced material: PBMCs or T cells enriched from blood (not recorded which). This chain connects TRBV25-1 to TRBJ1-1; TRBD1 aligns across 11 bases. The receptor's source is a woman between 18 and 29 years old who had been exposed to COVID-19. The CDR3 DNA is TGTGCCAGCAGTGAATACACTGGGACAGGGGGAGCTTTCTTT. Its translation: CASSEYTGTGGAFF.